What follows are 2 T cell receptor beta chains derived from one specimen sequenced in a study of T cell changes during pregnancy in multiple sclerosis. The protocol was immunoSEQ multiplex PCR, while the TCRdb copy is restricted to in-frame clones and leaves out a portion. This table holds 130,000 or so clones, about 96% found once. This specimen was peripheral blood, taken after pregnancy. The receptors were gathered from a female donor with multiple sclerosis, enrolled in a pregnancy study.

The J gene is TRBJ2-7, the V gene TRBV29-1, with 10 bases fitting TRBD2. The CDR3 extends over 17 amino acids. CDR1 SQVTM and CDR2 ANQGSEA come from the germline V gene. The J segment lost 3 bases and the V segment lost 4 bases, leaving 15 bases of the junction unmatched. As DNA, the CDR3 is TGCAGCGTTGTCCTGTCTAGCGGGAGAGGTGGGTACTACGAGCAGTACTTC. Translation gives CSVVLSSGRGGYYEQYF.

The DNA for the CDR3 is TGTGCCAGCAGTCAAACAGGGTATAGCAATCAGCCCCAGCATTTT. Protein: CASSQTGYSNQPQHF. The J gene is TRBJ1-5, the V gene TRBV6-5, with D possibly matching TRBD1 (6 bases). Germline loops: CDR1 MNHEY, CDR2 SVGAGI. V gave up 5 bases and J gave up 0 bases, with 11 bases separating them. The length of the CDR3 is 15 residues.